This is a list of T cell receptor beta chains from one sample in a study of CD8+CD57+ T cells in acquired aplastic anemia. One entry per CDR3 protein results from TCRdb running MiXCR on the reads. The data show approximately 180,000 distinct CDR3 sequences, around 63% seen once. The sequencing sample was made of sorted CD4+, CD8+, or CD8+CD57+ T cells (not recorded which) from PBMCs. The receptors were gathered from a human donor with aplastic anemia. Each CDR3 is given with its conserved first and last residue. D genes are given only for firm matches. Not every row has a clone size; where given, it reads once, few, many or a size class.

CDR3nt	CDR3aa	d_gene	v_gene	j_gene	abundance
TGCAGTGCCCCGCAGCAGGGATACGCCTACGAGCAGTACTTC	CSAPQQGYAYEQYF	.	TRBV20-1	TRBJ2-7	few
TGTGCCAGCAGCTACGTCCGGGAGCAGTACTTC	CASSYVREQYF	.	TRBV7-2	TRBJ2-7	few
TGTGCCAGCAGCTTAGTCACAGGGGGCTCATTGGAACTGTTTTTT	CASSLVTGGSLELFF	TRBD1	TRBV7-9	TRBJ1-4	.
TGTGCCAGCAGCTTAGGGGACAGTGGCTATGGCTACACCTTC	CASSLGDSGYGYTF	TRBD1	TRBV7-2	TRBJ1-2	.
TGTGCCAGCAGCTACTATGGGACAGGGTACTCCTACGAGCAGTACTTC	CASSYYGTGYSYEQYF	TRBD1	TRBV5-5	TRBJ2-7	large
TGCGCCAGCAGCGAAATAGGACTAGCGGGAGGGAAGACCCAGTACTTC	CASSEIGLAGGKTQYF	TRBD2	TRBV4-1	TRBJ2-5	.
TGTGCCAGCAGGAGAAGGACGGGACAGGGTTTTATAGCTGGAAACACCATATATTTT	CASRRRTGQGFIAGNTIYF	TRBD1	TRBV13	TRBJ1-3	many
TGTGCCAGCAGTGAAGACCGGACTAGCTTC	CASSEDRTSF	TRBD2	TRBV2	TRBJ2-1	few
TGTGCCATCAGCCCGGGACTAGGGACTGACGAGCAGTTCTTC	CAISPGLGTDEQFF	TRBD2	TRBV10-3	TRBJ2-1	.
TGTGCCAGCAGTTTATCGGGGCATAGCACAGATACGCAGTATTTT	CASSLSGHSTDTQYF	.	TRBV12-3/TRBV12-4	TRBJ2-3	many
TGCGCCAGCAGCCAAGATCAGGTAGAGACCCGTGATGGCTACACCTTC	CASSQDQVETRDGYTF	.	TRBV4-1	TRBJ1-2	many
TGCAGTGCTAGCGGGAGGAGTTCCTACGAGCAGTACTTC	CSASGRSSYEQYF	TRBD2	TRBV20-1	TRBJ2-7	.
TGCAGCGTGACGCAGGATAGCACAGATACGCAGTATTTT	CSVTQDSTDTQYF	.	TRBV29-1	TRBJ2-3	few
TGTGCCAGCAGCCTAACTAGCGGCGGGGGGAATGGGCAGTTCTTC	CASSLTSGGGNGQFF	TRBD2	TRBV7-3	TRBJ2-1	.
TGTGCCAGCAGTTTTTCAGGTTCTAATGAAGCTTTCTTT	CASSFSGSNEAFF	.	TRBV12-3/TRBV12-4	TRBJ1-1	.
TGTGCCAGCAGCGTGAGCTGGTTGGGGGGAGATACGCAGTATTTT	CASSVSWLGGDTQYF	.	TRBV7-4	TRBJ2-3	.
TGTGCCATCAGTGAGTCGACTAGCGGGGGGTCAGAGACCCAGTACTTC	CAISESTSGGSETQYF	TRBD2	TRBV10-3	TRBJ2-5	.
TGTGCCAGCAGCCAAGTCCACACAGATACGCAGTATTTT	CASSQVHTDTQYF	.	TRBV14	TRBJ2-3	.
TGTGCCAGCAGCTTAGGGACGGAGACCCAGTACTTC	CASSLGTETQYF	.	TRBV7-9	TRBJ2-5	.
TGTGCCAGCAGCTTAGTAGCGGGATCAGTAGATACGCAGTATTTT	CASSLVAGSVDTQYF	TRBD2	TRBV7-2	TRBJ2-3	.
TGCGCCAGCAACTCAGGGTCCCAGGAAGCTTTCTTT	CASNSGSQEAFF	.	TRBV5-1	TRBJ1-1	many
TGTGCCAGCAGCTTAAGTCCCCAGGGCTATGGCTACACCTTC	CASSLSPQGYGYTF	.	TRBV7-3	TRBJ1-2	.
TGTGCCAGCAGCTTTGGACAGGGTAATCAGCCCCAGCATTTT	CASSFGQGNQPQHF	TRBD1	TRBV7-2	TRBJ1-5	.
TGTGCCAGCAGTTCTGCCGTGGGGTGGGCTAACTACGAGCAGTACTTC	CASSSAVGWANYEQYF	.	TRBV7-2	TRBJ2-7	once
TGTGTCAGTAGTACAACGGGACAGGGAAGATATGGCTACACCTTC	CVSSTTGQGRYGYTF	TRBD1	TRBV19	TRBJ1-2	.
TGCAGTGCCACTCTAGCGGGACTAGCTAGCACAGATACGCAGTATTTT	CSATLAGLASTDTQYF	TRBD2	TRBV20-1	TRBJ2-3	.
TGTGCCAGCAGCTTCGTGAGCGGGGCGGATGAGCAGTTCTTC	CASSFVSGADEQFF	TRBD2	TRBV13	TRBJ2-1	many
TGTGCCATCAGTGAGCGGGGGGAGACCCAGTACTTC	CAISERGETQYF	.	TRBV10-3	TRBJ2-5	.
TGCGCCAGCAGCCACACCCAGGGAGTTACTGAAGCTTTCTTT	CASSHTQGVTEAFF	.	TRBV4-1	TRBJ1-1	.
TGTGCCAGCAGCATCGGCCTCAATGAGCAGTTCTTC	CASSIGLNEQFF	.	TRBV7-3	TRBJ2-1	.
TGTGCCAGCAGCTTCCGGACAGTAACTAAAGCTTTCTTT	CASSFRTVTKAFF	.	TRBV7-9	TRBJ1-1	once
TGTGCCAGTTCTCCGGGACAGTTGTACCAAGAGACCCAGTACTTC	CASSPGQLYQETQYF	TRBD1	TRBV25-1	TRBJ2-5	.
TGTGCCAGCAGCGCCTACAGGGAGCAGAACACTGAAGCTTTCTTT	CASSAYREQNTEAFF	.	TRBV7-9	TRBJ1-1	many
TGTGCCAGTAGTATCAGTAGGATCAATGAAGCTTTCTTT	CASSISRINEAFF	.	TRBV19	TRBJ1-1	.
TGCAGTGCTAGTCCGGGACAGGGGGCGCGAGAGCAGTACTTC	CSASPGQGAREQYF	TRBD1	TRBV20-1	TRBJ2-7	once
TGTGCCAGTAGAGCTCTTCACTACGAGCAGTACTTC	CASRALHYEQYF	.	TRBV19	TRBJ2-7	once
TGTGCCAGCAGTACCCAAAGCGGGAGGTCCTACAATGAGCAGTTCTTC	CASSTQSGRSYNEQFF	TRBD2	TRBV24-1	TRBJ2-1	.
TGTGCCAGCAGCTTAGTGGCCGGTTCCTACGAGCAGTACTTC	CASSLVAGSYEQYF	.	TRBV19	TRBJ2-7	.
TGCGCCAGCAGCCTCCTTGCGGGAGTTGAGGGCGGGGAGCTGTTTTTT	CASSLLAGVEGGELFF	TRBD2	TRBV5-1	TRBJ2-2	.
TGTGCCAGCAGCCCACAGGGGATGAACACTGAAGCTTTCTTT	CASSPQGMNTEAFF	TRBD1	TRBV5-6	TRBJ1-1	.
TGTGCCAGCAGTGACTCGCGGGGGGGCTACTCCTACGAGCAGTACTTC	CASSDSRGGYSYEQYF	TRBD2	TRBV25-1	TRBJ2-7	.
TGTGCCAGCACCACCTGGGACACAGATACGCAGTATTTT	CASTTWDTDTQYF	.	TRBV5-4	TRBJ2-3	.
TGCGCCAGCAGCGCGGACCTAGAAAGCGAGCAGTACTTC	CASSADLESEQYF	.	TRBV5-1	TRBJ2-7	.
TGTGCCAGCAGTTTTCTAGGCTCCACAGATACGCAGTATTTT	CASSFLGSTDTQYF	.	TRBV12-3/TRBV12-4	TRBJ2-3	.
TGTGCCAGCAGCCCCTGGTCAGGGTCTGAGAACACTGAAGCTTTCTTT	CASSPWSGSENTEAFF	.	TRBV11-2	TRBJ1-1	many
TGTGCCAGCAGTATGGATGACAATGAGCAGTTCTTC	CASSMDDNEQFF	.	TRBV2	TRBJ2-1	.
TGTGCCAGCAGCTTAGGAGGGGGGGCCTCAGAGACCCAGTACTTC	CASSLGGGASETQYF	.	TRBV7-6	TRBJ2-5	.
TGTGCCAGCAGTAGGTCAGGGGCTGAAGCTTTCTTT	CASSRSGAEAFF	.	TRBV7-2	TRBJ1-1	.
TGTGCCATCAGTGATGGAACACAGACTGAAGCTTTCTTT	CAISDGTQTEAFF	.	TRBV10-3	TRBJ1-1	many
TGTGCCAGCATCCTCGTGGGGTCTGGTGAGACCCAGTACTTC	CASILVGSGETQYF	.	TRBV7-9	TRBJ2-5	few
TGTGCCAGCGTTGTCTGGGGCCACTCCTACGAGCAGTACTTC	CASVVWGHSYEQYF	.	TRBV2	TRBJ2-7	.
TGTGCCAGCAGTACCGGGGGAACTGAAGCTTTCTTT	CASSTGGTEAFF	.	TRBV6-5	TRBJ1-1	few
TGTGCCAGCAGCATCCAAGAGACCCAGTACTTC	CASSIQETQYF	.	TRBV2	TRBJ2-5	.
TGCAGCGTTGAAGGGGAGCGGCAGAGCTCCTACAATGAGCAGTTCTTC	CSVEGERQSSYNEQFF	.	TRBV29-1	TRBJ2-1	.
TGTGCCAGCAGCCCCCGGACAACCCAAGAGACCCAGTACTTC	CASSPRTTQETQYF	.	TRBV7-2	TRBJ2-5	once
TGCGCCAGCAGGACTAGCGCGGACACCGGGGAGCTGTTTTTT	CASRTSADTGELFF	TRBD2	TRBV10-1	TRBJ2-2	.
TGTGCCAGCAGCCCATGGAACAGGGAGACCCAGTACTTC	CASSPWNRETQYF	.	TRBV14	TRBJ2-5	.
TGTGCCAGCAGCGTGTATCGGGGGGCCTACACAGATACGCAGTATTTT	CASSVYRGAYTDTQYF	.	TRBV9	TRBJ2-3	many
TGTGCCATCAGTGAGCCTCTAGCGGGAGCCCACGAGCAGTACTTC	CAISEPLAGAHEQYF	TRBD2	TRBV10-3	TRBJ2-7	.
TGTGCCAGTAGTATTGGTGGCAGGGGGCGGAGTGGCTACACCTTC	CASSIGGRGRSGYTF	TRBD1	TRBV19	TRBJ1-2	many